A selection of T cell receptor beta chains follows, all from one sample in a study of cytomegalovirus exposure and HLA in healthy donors. The method was immunoSEQ multiplex PCR; TCRdb's version includes in-frame clones alone and lacks a portion of them. The sample records under 200,000 clones, under 85% being singletons. Material for sequencing was PBMCs. All receptors come from a woman between 18 and 29 years old in good health and CMV-seropositive. CDR3s include the opening cysteine and the closing phenylalanine or tryptophan. A D gene is named only where the DNA matches it firmly. Clone size, where shown, is once, few, many, or a class for clones that have expanded.

clone_size,v_call,d_call,j_call,cdr3_nt,cdr3_aa
.,TRBV6-6,TRBD1,TRBJ2-1,TGTGCCAGCAGTCGGGACAGGTTATACAATGAGCAGTTCTTC,CASSRDRLYNEQFF
.,TRBV10-3,.,TRBJ2-1,TGTGCCATCAGTGAGCGGCTAGGTGTCGATGAGCAGTTCTTC,CAISERLGVDEQFF
.,TRBV18,TRBD2,TRBJ2-5,TGTGCCAGCTCACTAGGACTAGCGGAGCAAGAGACCCAGTACTTC,CASSLGLAEQETQYF
medium-sized,TRBV2,TRBD1,TRBJ1-6,TGTGCCAGCAGGAGGGACAGGGTTAATTCACCCCTCCACTTT,CASRRDRVNSPLHF
.,TRBV9,.,TRBJ2-1,TGTGCCAGCAGCGTAGGGCTAGGTAGTTACAATGAGCAGTTCTTC,CASSVGLGSYNEQFF
.,TRBV18,.,TRBJ1-3,TGTGCCAGCTCACCAACGGGAGGGCGGAACTCTGGAAACACCATATATTTT,CASSPTGGRNSGNTIYF
.,TRBV5-3,.,TRBJ1-6,TGTGCCAGAAGCTCACGACAGGAAATAGGTTCACCCCTCCACTTT,CARSSRQEIGSPLHF
.,TRBV6-6,TRBD1,TRBJ2-3,TGTGCCAGCAGTAAGCAGGGGGCGCAGGTCACAGATACGCAGTATTTT,CASSKQGAQVTDTQYF
.,TRBV9,.,TRBJ1-5,TGTGCCAGCAGCGTAGGGGTGACTGGCAATCAGCCCCAGCATTTT,CASSVGVTGNQPQHF
few,TRBV7-6,TRBD2,TRBJ2-5,TGTGCCAGCAGCTTAGACCTAGCGGAAGAGACCCAGTACTTC,CASSLDLAEETQYF
few,TRBV2,TRBD2,TRBJ2-5,TGTGCCAGCAGTGAAGCGGCTAGCGGGGGGGGTGAGACCCAGTACTTC,CASSEAASGGGETQYF
.,TRBV28,.,TRBJ2-7,TGTGCCAGCAGTGTGTGGGACAACGATGGGGCCTACGAGCAGTACTTC,CASSVWDNDGAYEQYF
.,TRBV5-5,TRBD1,TRBJ1-2,TGTGCCAGCAGCCAAAGGGACAGAGATTTTTATGGCTACACCTTC,CASSQRDRDFYGYTF
.,TRBV25-1,TRBD1,TRBJ1-2,TGTGCCAGCAGGCCGACAGGGTTGGGAGGCTACACCTTC,CASRPTGLGGYTF
.,TRBV5-1,TRBD2,TRBJ2-1,TGCGCCAGCAGCTTTAGCGGGGGGATCCCCGGTGAGCAGTTCTTC,CASSFSGGIPGEQFF
.,TRBV7-6,TRBD2,TRBJ2-5,TGTGCCAGCAGCTTAGCCTGGTCTAGCGGGTCCGAGACCCAGTACTTC,CASSLAWSSGSETQYF
.,TRBV6-5,.,TRBJ1-3,TGTGCCAGCAGCCTAGACGGCGGAAACACCATATATTTT,CASSLDGGNTIYF
.,TRBV6-1,.,TRBJ2-3,TGTGCCAGCAGAGAACTGGGGCCCCAAGGGGCGGATACGCAGTATTTT,CASRELGPQGADTQYF
.,TRBV14,.,TRBJ2-3,TGTGCCAGCAGCCAGGCGACTAGTCAGACGCAGTATTTT,CASSQATSQTQYF
.,TRBV27,TRBD1,TRBJ2-5,TGTGCCAGCAGCCGCGATAGGGACAGCCAGTCGGAGACCCAGTACTTC,CASSRDRDSQSETQYF
.,TRBV27,.,TRBJ2-1,TGTGCCAGCGGCTCTCCCAATGAGCAGTTCTTC,CASGSPNEQFF
.,TRBV11-2,.,TRBJ1-4,TGTGCCAGCAGCTCCCGCCCGGCAGCACTACCTAATGAAAAACTGTTTTTT,CASSSRPAALPNEKLFF
few,TRBV6-5,.,TRBJ2-5,TGTGCCAGCAGTTACTCTAGCGGCCTTGAGACCCAGTACTTC,CASSYSSGLETQYF
.,TRBV7-9,.,TRBJ2-3,TGTGCCAGCAGCTTGACATTGGGCACAGATACGCAGTATTTT,CASSLTLGTDTQYF
.,TRBV7-9,.,TRBJ1-2,TGTGCCAGCAGCTTTCAGGGGATCTATGGCTACACCTTC,CASSFQGIYGYTF
.,TRBV5-1,TRBD2,TRBJ2-7,TGCGCCAGCAGCTCTTACCTGACGGGGGGGGGCTCCTACGAGCAGTACTTC,CASSSYLTGGGSYEQYF
.,TRBV28,.,TRBJ2-5,TGTGCCAGCAGTTTCGGACTAAAAGAGACCCAGTACTTC,CASSFGLKETQYF
.,TRBV6-1,.,TRBJ1-3,TGTGCCAGCAGTGTGGTGGCAGGAGGAGCCTACTCTGGAAACACCATATATTTT,CASSVVAGGAYSGNTIYF
few,TRBV15,.,TRBJ1-4,TGTGCCACCAGCAGAGCCGCGGGGGGACGGAATGAAAAACTGTTTTTT,CATSRAAGGRNEKLFF
few,TRBV30,TRBD1,TRBJ2-7,TGTGCCTGGAGTGCAGGGACAGGCGCCTCCTACGAGCAGTACTTC,CAWSAGTGASYEQYF
once,TRBV6-5,TRBD1,TRBJ2-5,TGTGCCAGCGGATTGACACAGGGGGGAGAGACCCAGTACTTC,CASGLTQGGETQYF
few,TRBV12-2,.,TRBJ2-7,TGTGCAAGTCGCTTAGCGCCAAAGCCAACAGGGACCAAGGTGGGTGAGCAGTACTTC,CASRLAPKPTGTKVGEQYF
.,TRBV7-6,TRBD1,TRBJ2-3,TGTGCCAGCAGCCCTGGGACAGGGGGCGATACGCAGTATTTT,CASSPGTGGDTQYF
.,TRBV4-3,.,TRBJ1-6,TGCGCCAGCAGCCAAGATCGGAGGGTCAATTCACCCCTCCACTTT,CASSQDRRVNSPLHF
few,TRBV6-5,.,TRBJ1-6,TGTGCCAGCAGTTACGGGCCCGAAATTAATTCACCCCTCCACTTT,CASSYGPEINSPLHF
.,TRBV7-9,.,TRBJ2-2,TGTTCCAGCAGCCCCGACGGGACCGGGGAGCTGTTTTTT,CSSSPDGTGELFF
.,TRBV11-2,TRBD1,TRBJ2-7,TGTGCCAGCAGCTCCCGGGACAGGGGAGGGTACGAGCAGTACTTC,CASSSRDRGGYEQYF
.,TRBV4-1,TRBD2,TRBJ2-3,TGCGCCAGCAGCCTAAGACTAGCGGAACGCACAGATACGCAGTATTTT,CASSLRLAERTDTQYF
.,TRBV5-6,.,TRBJ1-4,TGTGCCAGCAGCCCCCGGGACATAGATGAAAAACTGTTTTTT,CASSPRDIDEKLFF
.,TRBV5-1,.,TRBJ2-7,TGCGCCAGCAGCTTGAGTGCCCAGCCTAGCCCCTACGAGCAGTACTTC,CASSLSAQPSPYEQYF
few,TRBV5-6,.,TRBJ2-4,TGTGCCAGCTGTCAGGGGCCCACAAGGCATGACGAGTACTTC,CASCQGPTRHDEYF
.,TRBV10-2,.,TRBJ2-3,TGCGCCAGCAGCGACGGGGAGCTCGCAACAGATACGCAGTATTTT,CASSDGELATDTQYF
.,TRBV9,.,TRBJ1-5,TGTGCCAGCAGCGTAGAGGAGGGAGGGCAGCCCCAGCATTTT,CASSVEEGGQPQHF
.,TRBV7-8,.,TRBJ1-5,TGTGCCAGCAGTGGGAGAAGTGGCAATCAGCCCCAGCATTTT,CASSGRSGNQPQHF
few,TRBV5-4,TRBD2,TRBJ2-3,TGTGCCAGCAGCTTAGCGGGGGGGTCTGTAGTACGCACAGATACGCAGTATTTT,CASSLAGGSVVRTDTQYF
.,TRBV27,.,TRBJ1-2,TGTGCCAGCAGTTTTACAGGAGCGATTAGGGGCTACACCTTC,CASSFTGAIRGYTF
.,TRBV5-5,TRBD1,TRBJ1-5,TGTGCCAGCAGTTGGACAGGCCTCAATCAGCCCCAGCATTTT,CASSWTGLNQPQHF
.,TRBV7-9,TRBD1,TRBJ1-2,TGTGCCAGCAGCCCAAAACAGGGGACGGACTATGGCTACACCTTC,CASSPKQGTDYGYTF
.,TRBV30,.,TRBJ1-6,TGTGCCTGGGATACAGGGATTTCACCCCTCCACTTT,CAWDTGISPLHF
.,TRBV6-5,.,TRBJ2-7,TGTGCCAGCAGGAGCAGCGAACCTGAGCAGTACTTC,CASRSSEPEQYF
.,TRBV18,TRBD1,TRBJ1-6,TGTGCCAGCTCACCGGACAGGGGGAATTCACCCCTCCACTTT,CASSPDRGNSPLHF
.,TRBV5-1,.,TRBJ1-6,TGCGCCAGCAGCTTGGCGTCGGGATCACCCCTCCACTTT,CASSLASGSPLHF
few,TRBV7-6,TRBD1,TRBJ2-7,TGTGCCAGCAGCACACGACAGGGTCGAGAAGGAAACGAGCAGTACTTC,CASSTRQGREGNEQYF
few,TRBV6-1,TRBD1,TRBJ2-3,TGTGCCAGCAGTCTCGGGACAGGGGGCGCAGATACGCAGTATTTT,CASSLGTGGADTQYF